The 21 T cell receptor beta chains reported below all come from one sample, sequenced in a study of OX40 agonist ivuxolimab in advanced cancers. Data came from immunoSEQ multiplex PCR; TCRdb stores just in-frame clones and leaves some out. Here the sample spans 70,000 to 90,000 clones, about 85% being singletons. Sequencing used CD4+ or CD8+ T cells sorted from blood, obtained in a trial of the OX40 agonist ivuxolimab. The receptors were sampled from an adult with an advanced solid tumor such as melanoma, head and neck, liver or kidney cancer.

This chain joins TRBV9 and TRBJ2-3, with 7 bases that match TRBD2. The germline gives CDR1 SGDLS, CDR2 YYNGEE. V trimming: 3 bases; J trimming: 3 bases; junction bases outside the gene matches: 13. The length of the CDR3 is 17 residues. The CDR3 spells CASSGGSWGSPTDTQYF. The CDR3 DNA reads TGTGCCAGCAGCGGCGGGAGTTGGGGGTCCCCTACAGATACGCAGTATTTT.

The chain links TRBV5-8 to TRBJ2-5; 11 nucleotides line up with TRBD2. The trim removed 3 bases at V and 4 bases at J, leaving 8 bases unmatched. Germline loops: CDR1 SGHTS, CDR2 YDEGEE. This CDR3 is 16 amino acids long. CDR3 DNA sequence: TGTGCCAGCAGCTCCTTTCTAGCGGGGGGACGAGAGACCCAGTACTTC. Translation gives CASSSFLAGGRETQYF.

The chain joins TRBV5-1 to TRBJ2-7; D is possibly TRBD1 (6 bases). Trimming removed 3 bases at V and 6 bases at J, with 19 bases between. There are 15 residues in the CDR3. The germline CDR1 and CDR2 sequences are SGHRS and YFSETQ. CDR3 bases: TGCGCCAGCAGCTCAGGACTGCTCGTAGGGGGCGAGCAGTACTTC. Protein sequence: CASSSGLLVGGEQYF.

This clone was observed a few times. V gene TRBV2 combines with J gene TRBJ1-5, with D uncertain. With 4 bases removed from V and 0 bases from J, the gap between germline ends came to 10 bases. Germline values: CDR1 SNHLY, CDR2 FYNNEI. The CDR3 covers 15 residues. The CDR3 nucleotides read TGTGCCAGCAGTGCGGTGGGGTATAGCAATCAGCCCCAGCATTTT. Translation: CASSAVGYSNQPQHF. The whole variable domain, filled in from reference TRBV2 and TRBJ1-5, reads EPEVTQTPSHQVTQMGQEVILRCVPISNHLYFYWYRQILGQKVEFLVSFYNNEISEKSEIFDDQFSVERPDGSNFTLKIRSTKLEDSAMYFCASSAVGYSNQPQHFGDGTRLSIL.

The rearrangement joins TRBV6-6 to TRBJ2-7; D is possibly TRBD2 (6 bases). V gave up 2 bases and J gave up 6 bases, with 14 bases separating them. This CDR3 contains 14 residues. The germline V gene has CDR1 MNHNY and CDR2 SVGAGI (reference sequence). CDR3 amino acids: CASSYGGTRSEQYF. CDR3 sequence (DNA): TGTGCCAGCAGTTACGGAGGGACCCGCTCCGAGCAGTACTTC.

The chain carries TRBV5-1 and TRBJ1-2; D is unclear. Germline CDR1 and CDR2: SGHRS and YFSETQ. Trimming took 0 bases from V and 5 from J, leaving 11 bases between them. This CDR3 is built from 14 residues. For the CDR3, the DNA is TGCGCCAGCAGCTTGGACACCTCAGGTTATGGCTACACCTTC. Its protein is CASSLDTSGYGYTF.

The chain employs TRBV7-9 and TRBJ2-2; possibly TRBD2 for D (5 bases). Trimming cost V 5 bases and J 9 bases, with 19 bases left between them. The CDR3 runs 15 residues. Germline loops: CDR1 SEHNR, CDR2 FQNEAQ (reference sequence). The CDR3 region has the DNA TGTGCCAGCAGCCCGGAGGACCATCGGGTGAGGGAGCTGTTTTTT. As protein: CASSPEDHRVRELFF.

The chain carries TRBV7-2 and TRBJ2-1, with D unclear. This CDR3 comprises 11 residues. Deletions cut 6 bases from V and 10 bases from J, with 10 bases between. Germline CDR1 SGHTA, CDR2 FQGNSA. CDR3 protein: CASRTSWEQFF. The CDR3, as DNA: TGTGCCAGCAGGACCTCTTGGGAGCAGTTCTTC.

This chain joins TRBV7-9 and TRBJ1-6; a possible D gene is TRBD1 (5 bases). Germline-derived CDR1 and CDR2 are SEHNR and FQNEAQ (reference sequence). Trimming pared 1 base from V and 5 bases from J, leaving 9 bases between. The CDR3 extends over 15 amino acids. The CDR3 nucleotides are TGTGCCAGCAGCTTAGTTCGGGGCGATAATTCACCCCTCCACTTT. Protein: CASSLVRGDNSPLHF. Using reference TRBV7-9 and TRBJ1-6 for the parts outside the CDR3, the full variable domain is DTGVSQNPRHKITKRGQNVTFRCDPISEHNRLYWYRQTLGQGPEFLTYFQNEAQLEKSRLLSDRFSAERPKGSFSTLEIQRTEQGDSAMYLCASSLVRGDNSPLHFGNGTRLTVT.

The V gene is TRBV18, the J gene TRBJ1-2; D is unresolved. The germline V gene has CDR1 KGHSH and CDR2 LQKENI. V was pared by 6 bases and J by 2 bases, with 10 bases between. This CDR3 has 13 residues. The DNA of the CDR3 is TGTGCCAGCTCGGACTCGGAGAACTATGGCTACACCTTC. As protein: CASSDSENYGYTF. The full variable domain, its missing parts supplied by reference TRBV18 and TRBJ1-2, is NAGVMQNPRHLVRRRGQEARLRCSPMKGHSHVYWYRQLPEEGLKFMVYLQKENIIDESGMPKERFSAEFPKEGPSILRIQQVVRGDSAAYFCASSDSENYGYTFGSGTRLTVV.

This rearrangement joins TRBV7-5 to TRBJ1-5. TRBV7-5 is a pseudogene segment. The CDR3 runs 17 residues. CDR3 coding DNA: TGTGTCAGAAGCTTAGGAGCAAGGGAGCGGGGCAATCAGCCCCAGCATTTT. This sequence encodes CVRSLGARERGNQPQHF.

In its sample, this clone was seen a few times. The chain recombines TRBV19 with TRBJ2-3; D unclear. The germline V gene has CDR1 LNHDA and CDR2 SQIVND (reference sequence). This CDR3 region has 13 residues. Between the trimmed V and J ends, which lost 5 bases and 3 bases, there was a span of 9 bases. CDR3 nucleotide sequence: TGTGCCAGTAGTCGCGAGTGGACAGATACGCAGTATTTT. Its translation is CASSREWTDTQYF.

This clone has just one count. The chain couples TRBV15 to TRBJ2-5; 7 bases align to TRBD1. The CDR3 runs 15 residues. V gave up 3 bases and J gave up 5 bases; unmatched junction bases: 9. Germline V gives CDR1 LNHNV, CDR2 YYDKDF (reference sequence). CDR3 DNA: TGTGCCACCAGCAGCCGTCCAGGGGGTATGGAGACCCAGTACTTC. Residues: CATSSRPGGMETQYF.

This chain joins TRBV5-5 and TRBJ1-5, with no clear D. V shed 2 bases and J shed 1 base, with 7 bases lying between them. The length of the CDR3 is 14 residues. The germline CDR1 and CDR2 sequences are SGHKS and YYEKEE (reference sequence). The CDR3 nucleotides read TGTGCCAGCAGCTTTGTCGTAAGCAATCAGCCCCAGCATTTT. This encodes CASSFVVSNQPQHF.

As DNA, the CDR3 is TGTGCCAGCAGCCATCAGGGTAGGGTTGGGGTAGATACGCAGTATTTT. Translated: CASSHQGRVGVDTQYF. The chain has TRBV7-3 and TRBJ2-3; D perhaps matches TRBD1 (5 bases). The CDR3 covers 16 residues. Per germline, CDR1 SGHTA and CDR2 FQGTGA. V gave up 5 bases and J gave up 5 bases, with 20 bases separating them.

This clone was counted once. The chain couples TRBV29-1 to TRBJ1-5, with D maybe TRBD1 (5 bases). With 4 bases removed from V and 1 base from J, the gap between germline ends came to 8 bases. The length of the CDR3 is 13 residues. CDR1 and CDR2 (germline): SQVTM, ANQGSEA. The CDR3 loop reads CSVATASNQPQHF. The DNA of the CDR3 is TGCAGCGTTGCGACAGCGAGCAATCAGCCCCAGCATTTT. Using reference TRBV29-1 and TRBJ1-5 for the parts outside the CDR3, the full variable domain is SAVISQKPSRDICQRGTSLTIQCQVDSQVTMMFWYRQQPGQSLTLIATANQGSEATYESGFVIDKFPISRPNLTFSTLTVSNMSPEDSSIYLCSVATASNQPQHFGDGTRLSIL.

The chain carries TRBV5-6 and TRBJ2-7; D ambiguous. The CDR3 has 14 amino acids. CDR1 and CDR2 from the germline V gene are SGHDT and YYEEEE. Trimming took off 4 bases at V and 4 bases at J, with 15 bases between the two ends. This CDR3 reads CASSLILRPYEQYF. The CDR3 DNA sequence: TGTGCCAGCAGCCTTATACTTAGGCCGTACGAGCAGTACTTC.

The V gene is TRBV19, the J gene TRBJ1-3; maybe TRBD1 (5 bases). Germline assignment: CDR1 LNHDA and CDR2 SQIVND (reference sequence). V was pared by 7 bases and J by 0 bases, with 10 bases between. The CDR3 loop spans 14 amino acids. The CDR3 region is CASIGQNSGNTIYF. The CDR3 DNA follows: TGTGCCAGTATTGGACAAAACTCTGGAAACACCATATATTTT.

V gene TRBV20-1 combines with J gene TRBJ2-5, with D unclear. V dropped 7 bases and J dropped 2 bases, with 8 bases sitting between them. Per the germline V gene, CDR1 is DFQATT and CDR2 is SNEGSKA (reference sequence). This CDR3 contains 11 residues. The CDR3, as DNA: TGCAGTGGTTCACCTCAAGAGACCCAGTACTTC. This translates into CSGSPQETQYF.

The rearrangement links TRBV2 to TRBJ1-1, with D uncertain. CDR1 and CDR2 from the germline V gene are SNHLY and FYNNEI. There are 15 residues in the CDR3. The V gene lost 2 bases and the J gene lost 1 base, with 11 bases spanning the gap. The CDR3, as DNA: TGTGCCAGCAGTGAATTGGGCAGATCGAACACTGAAGCTTTCTTT. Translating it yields CASSELGRSNTEAFF.

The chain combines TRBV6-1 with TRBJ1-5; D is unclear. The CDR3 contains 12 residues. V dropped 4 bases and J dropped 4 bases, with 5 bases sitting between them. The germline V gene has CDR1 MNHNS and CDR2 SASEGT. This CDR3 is CASSALNQPQHF. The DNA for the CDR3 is TGTGCCAGCAGTGCCCTGAATCAGCCCCAGCATTTT.